One sample yielded the 22 T cell receptor beta chains listed below, sequenced in a study of vaccination and CD4 T cells after COVID-19. With the Oncomine TCR Beta short-read assay, DNA from cultured CD4+ T cells was sequenced. TCRdb itself ran the PCR reads through MiXCR, one entry per CDR3 protein. The data show 14,000 to 15,000 distinct CDR3 sequences, 53% seen once. Treatment noted: roughly 11-day PBMC culture with coronavirus spike peptide pools or control peptides (ViraFEST assay). Antigens of these TCRs are unknown. The specimen sequenced was CD4+ T cells from blood, cultured in vitro. The origin of the receptors is a human donor who had recovered from COVID-19.

In its sample, this clonotype is large. V gene TRBV19 combines with J gene TRBJ2-2; D is ambiguous. V was shortened by 4 bases and J by 5 bases, with 8 bases between the two germline ends. This CDR3 is 13 amino acids long. CDR1 is LNHDA, CDR2 SQIVND, per germline (reference sequence). Written as DNA, the CDR3 is TGTGCCAGTAGTAATCGCGGTACCGGGGAGCTGTTTTTT. Protein sequence: CASSNRGTGELFF. The full variable domain, rest sourced from reference TRBV19 and TRBJ2-2, is DGGITQSPKYLFRKEGQNVTLSCEQNLNHDAMYWYRQDPGQGLRLIYYSQIVNDFQKGDIAEGYSVSREKKESFPLTVTSAQKNPTAFYLCASSNRGTGELFFGEGSRLTVL.

The chain joins TRBV10-2 to TRBJ1-2; D possibly corresponds to TRBD1 (6 bases). This CDR3 contains 14 residues. Trimming removed 2 bases at V and 4 bases at J, with 11 bases between. Germline-derived CDR1 and CDR2 are WSHSY and SAAADI. In nucleotides, the CDR3 is TGCGCCAGCAGTGAGCTTGGGGGGGCCTATGGCTACACCTTC. Amino acid sequence: CASSELGGAYGYTF.

This clonotype showed up just a few times. J is TRBJ2-2 and V is TRBV7-9, with TRBD2 as a possible D gene (7 bases). CDR3 length: 15 amino acids. Germline loops: CDR1 SEHNR, CDR2 FQNEAQ (reference sequence). The V end lost 5 bases, the J end lost 4 bases, and 14 bases lay between the germline ends. The CDR3 nucleotides are TGTGCCAGCAGCGAACGGGGGGCCGGCACCGGGGAGCTGTTTTTT. It yields the protein CASSERGAGTGELFF.

This clonotype was recorded a few times. The V call is TRBV20-1, the J call TRBJ2-2; 13 bases are a match to TRBD2. This CDR3 comprises 19 residues. In germline, CDR1 is DFQATT, CDR2 SNEGSKA (reference sequence). V dropped 0 bases and J dropped 5; count of bases not matched to a gene: 12. CDR3 bases: TGCAGTGCTAGAGAGCGACTAGGACTAGCGGGAGTCGGGACCGGGGAGCTGTTTTTT. It codes for CSARERLGLAGVGTGELFF.

The CDR3 region has the DNA TGTGCCAGTTTACAGACAGGGCCCTTTAATAATCAGCCCCAGCATTTT. It yields the protein CASLQTGPFNNQPQHF. This sequence joins TRBV19 and TRBJ1-5; 7 bases are shared with TRBD1. With 8 bases clipped from V and 4 bases from J, the junction kept 14 bases outside the gene matches. Germline V gives CDR1 LNHDA, CDR2 SQIVND (reference sequence). CDR3 length equals 16 residues.

The chain couples TRBV18 to TRBJ1-6, with D hard to call. Trimming stripped 6 bases from V and 4 bases from J, with 7 bases between. There are 13 residues in the CDR3. Germline V gives CDR1 KGHSH, CDR2 LQKENI. The CDR3 loop is CASSPEYNSPLHF. The CDR3 DNA follows: TGTGCCAGCTCCCCAGAGTATAATTCACCCCTCCACTTT. Variable domain in full (rest from reference TRBV18 and TRBJ1-6): NAGVMQNPRHLVRRRGQEARLRCSPMKGHSHVYWYRQLPEEGLKFMVYLQKENIIDESGMPKERFSAEFPKEGPSILRIQQVVRGDSAAYFCASSPEYNSPLHFGNGTRLTVT.

This clonotype came up a few times. This chain connects TRBV20-1 to TRBJ1-2; perhaps TRBD1 as D (6 bases). This CDR3 is 12 amino acids long. Germline values: CDR1 DFQATT, CDR2 SNEGSKA (reference sequence). CDR3 amino acids: CTGGAGDYGYTF. The CDR3 bases are TGCACTGGGGGCGCGGGGGACTATGGCTACACCTTC.

The V gene is TRBV6-1, the J gene TRBJ1-4; 7 bases fit TRBD1. The germline V gene encodes CDR1 MNHNS and CDR2 SASEGT. The trim removed 7 bases at V and 8 bases at J, leaving 13 bases unmatched. The CDR3 is made up of 15 amino acids. The CDR3 sequence is CASTQNQGDGEKLFF. CDR3 nucleotide sequence: TGTGCCAGCACCCAGAATCAGGGGGACGGAGAAAAACTGTTTTTT.

This clonotype was counted between two and nine times. This chain joins TRBV19 and TRBJ2-2; the D gene could be TRBD1 or TRBD2 (6 bases each). Per germline, CDR1 LNHDA and CDR2 SQIVND (reference sequence). The V end lost 7 bases, the J end lost 6 bases, and 9 bases lay between the germline ends. The CDR3 is made up of 12 amino acids. CDR3 sequence (DNA): TGTGCCAGTATCCGGGGGCCCGGGGAGCTGTTTTTT. It yields the protein CASIRGPGELFF.

This clonotype was counted only a few times. V and J are TRBV6-5 and TRBJ2-5, with D maybe TRBD2 (5 bases). This CDR3 contains 15 residues. Looked up from germline, CDR1 is MNHEY and CDR2 is SVGAGI. The V end was cut by 4 bases, the J end by 4 bases, with 16 bases between. The CDR3 DNA is TGTGCCAGCAGTTCCCCCTCAGGCGAGGGAGAGACCCAGTACTTC. Translated: CASSSPSGEGETQYF.

The genes are TRBV6-1 and TRBJ2-5; perhaps TRBD2 as D (5 bases). CDR1 MNHNS and CDR2 SASEGT come from the germline V gene. The CDR3 covers 13 residues. Trimming shortened V by 3 bases and J by 5 bases, and 10 bases separated the two germline ends. The CDR3 DNA follows: TGTGCCAGCAGTGAGCGGGCGAGGGAGACCCAGTACTTC. This gives the protein CASSERARETQYF.

This clonotype appeared a few times. The V gene is TRBV7-9, the J gene TRBJ1-6, with 9 bases identical to TRBD1. Germline V lookup: CDR1 SEHNR, CDR2 FQNEAQ (reference sequence). The CDR3 extends over 15 amino acids. With V trimmed by 2 bases and J by 9 bases, 5 bases remained unmatched. As DNA, the CDR3 is TGTGCCAGCAGCTTAACACAGGGGGCCCTTTCACCCCTCCACTTT. This translates into CASSLTQGALSPLHF.

The chain combines TRBV20-1 with TRBJ2-2; the D is unclear. With 2 bases removed from V and 2 bases from J, the gap between germline ends came to 6 bases. The length of the CDR3 is 13 residues. The V gene's germline CDR1 is DFQATT and CDR2 SNEGSKA (reference sequence). This CDR3 is CSARRGNTGELFF. CDR3 DNA: TGCAGTGCTAGACGCGGAAACACCGGGGAGCTGTTTTTT.

V and J are TRBV6-1 and TRBJ2-2, with no clear D. This CDR3 spans 15 amino acids. Germline CDR1 MNHNS, CDR2 SASEGT. V lost 7 bases and J 5 bases, leaving 17 bases between the germline ends. The CDR3 region is CASNTGLGRTGELFF. The CDR3 coding sequence is TGTGCCAGCAACACTGGGTTGGGTAGGACCGGGGAGCTGTTTTTT.

This clonotype appeared once. The chain carries TRBV24-1 and TRBJ2-1, with 7 bases that match TRBD2. Germline V gives CDR1 KGHDR, CDR2 SFDVKD. V was clipped by 4 bases and J by 7 bases; unmatched bases: 12. The CDR3 runs to 16 residues. CDR3 sequence (DNA): TGTGCCACCAGTGACTCTGGACTAGACTTGCGGAATGAGCAGTTCTTC. Protein sequence: CATSDSGLDLRNEQFF.

V gene TRBV2 combines with J gene TRBJ2-3; 7 positions agree with TRBD1. The V segment lost 7 bases and the J segment 3 bases; nucleotides outside the gene matches: 4. The length of the CDR3 is 13 residues. The germline CDR1 and CDR2 sequences are SNHLY and FYNNEI. CDR3 sequence (DNA): TGTGCCAGCAACCTACAGGGGACAGATACGCAGTATTTT. This translates into CASNLQGTDTQYF.

The rearrangement links TRBV20-1 to TRBJ2-3, with D perhaps TRBD2 (5 bases). This CDR3 region has 15 residues. The germline V gene encodes CDR1 DFQATT and CDR2 SNEGSKA (reference sequence). Trimming took off 2 bases at V and 2 bases at J, with 14 bases between the two ends. Here the CDR3 DNA reads TGCAGTGCTAGACGTTTGGAGCGGTACACAGATACGCAGTATTTT. Amino acid sequence: CSARRLERYTDTQYF.

V gene TRBV7-9 combines with J gene TRBJ2-7; tentatively, D is TRBD2 (7 bases). The V gene's germline CDR1 is SEHNR and CDR2 FQNEAQ (reference sequence). The CDR3 loop spans 14 amino acids. Between the trimmed V and J ends, which lost 5 bases and 2 bases, there was a span of 13 bases. The CDR3 nucleotides read TGTGCCAGCAGCCCTTCGGGGGGCCCCTACGAGCAGTACTTC. This encodes CASSPSGGPYEQYF.

The J gene is TRBJ1-3, the V gene TRBV6-1; no clear D gene. Germline CDR1 reads MNHNS; CDR2 reads SASEGT. The CDR3 length is 16 residues. Trimming cost V 3 bases and J 0 bases, with 12 bases left between them. This CDR3 reads CASSDTALRSGNTIYF. The CDR3 DNA sequence: TGTGCCAGCAGTGATACGGCACTCCGCTCTGGAAACACCATATATTTT.

With regard to this clonotype: At one boundary the junction diverges from the germline segment, which might be a read error. The gene calls are TRBV6-5 and TRBJ1-2; the D is unclear. Germline loops: CDR1 MNHEY, CDR2 SVGAGI. The CDR3 has 11 amino acids. The CDR3 sequence is CASSYSGIQSF. CDR3 coding DNA: TGTGCCAGCAGTTACTCTGGAATCCAGTCCTTC.

The V gene is TRBV11-2, the J gene TRBJ2-2; TRBD2 matches 8 bases. Germline V gene lookup returns CDR1 SGHAT and CDR2 FQNNGV. The CDR3 consists of 15 residues. Losses at the gene ends were 1 base for V and 7 bases for J; bases not matched to a gene: 5. The CDR3 region is CASSLGRTSHGELFF. The DNA of the CDR3 is TGTGCCAGCAGCTTAGGGAGGACTAGCCACGGGGAGCTGTTTTTT.

This clonotype was observed a few times. The chain links TRBV7-8 to TRBJ2-2; 9 bases match TRBD1. The ends lost 6 bases at V and 5 bases at J; junction bases unmatched: 7. Looked up from germline, CDR1 is SGHVS and CDR2 is FQNEAQ. The CDR3 covers 15 residues. CDR3 coding DNA: TGTGCCAGCAGGTTACAGGGGGCAATGACCGGGGAGCTGTTTTTT. It yields the protein CASRLQGAMTGELFF.